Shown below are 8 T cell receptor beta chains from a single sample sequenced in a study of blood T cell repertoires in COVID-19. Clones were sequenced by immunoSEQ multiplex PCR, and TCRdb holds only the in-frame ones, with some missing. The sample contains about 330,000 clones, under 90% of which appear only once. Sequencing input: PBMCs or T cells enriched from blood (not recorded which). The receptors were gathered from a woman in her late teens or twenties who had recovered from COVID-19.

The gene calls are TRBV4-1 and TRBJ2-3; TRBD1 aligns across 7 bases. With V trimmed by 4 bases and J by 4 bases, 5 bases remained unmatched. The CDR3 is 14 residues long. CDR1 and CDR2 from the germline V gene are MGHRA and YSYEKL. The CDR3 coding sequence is TGCGCCAGCAGCCTGGAGACAGGGCCAGATACGCAGTATTTT. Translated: CASSLETGPDTQYF.

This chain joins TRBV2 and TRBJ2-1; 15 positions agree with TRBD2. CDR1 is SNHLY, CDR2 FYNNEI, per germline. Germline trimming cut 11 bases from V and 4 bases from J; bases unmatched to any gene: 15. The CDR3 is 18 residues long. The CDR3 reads CAHASGLAGGGGYNEQFF. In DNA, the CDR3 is TGTGCCCACGCCTCGGGACTAGCGGGAGGAGGGGGGTACAATGAGCAGTTCTTC. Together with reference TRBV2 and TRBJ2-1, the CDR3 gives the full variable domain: EPEVTQTPSHQVTQMGQEVILRCVPISNHLYFYWYRQILGQKVEFLVSFYNNEISEKSEIFDDQFSVERPDGSNFTLKIRSTKLEDSAMYFCAHASGLAGGGGYNEQFFGPGTRLTVL.

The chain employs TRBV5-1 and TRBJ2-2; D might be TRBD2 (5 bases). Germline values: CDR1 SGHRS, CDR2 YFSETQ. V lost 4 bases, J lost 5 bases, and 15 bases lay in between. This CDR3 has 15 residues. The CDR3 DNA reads TGCGCCAGCAGCGGGTCAAGCGGCCCGACCGGGGAGCTGTTTTTT. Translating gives CASSGSSGPTGELFF.

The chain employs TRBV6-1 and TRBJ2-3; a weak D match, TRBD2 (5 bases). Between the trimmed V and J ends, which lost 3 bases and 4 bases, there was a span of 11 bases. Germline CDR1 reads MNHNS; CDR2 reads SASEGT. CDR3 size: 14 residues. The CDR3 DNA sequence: TGTGCCAGCAGTGAGCAGAACGGGGCAGATACGCAGTATTTT. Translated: CASSEQNGADTQYF.

CDR3 in amino acids: CASSGPGAYNEQFF. In DNA, the CDR3 is TGCGCCAGCAGCGGACCAGGGGCCTACAATGAGCAGTTCTTC. The chain is built from TRBV5-1 and TRBJ2-1; maybe TRBD1 (6 bases). CDR3 size: 14 residues. Germline V CDR1 and CDR2: SGHRS, YFSETQ. V dropped 4 bases and J dropped 2 bases, with 10 bases sitting between them.

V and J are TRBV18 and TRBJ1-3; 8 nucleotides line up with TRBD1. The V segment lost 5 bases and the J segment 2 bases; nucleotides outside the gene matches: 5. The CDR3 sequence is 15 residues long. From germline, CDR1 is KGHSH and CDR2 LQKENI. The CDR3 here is CASSSGTGTGNTIYF. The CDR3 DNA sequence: TGTGCCAGCTCATCCGGGACAGGCACTGGAAACACCATATATTTT.

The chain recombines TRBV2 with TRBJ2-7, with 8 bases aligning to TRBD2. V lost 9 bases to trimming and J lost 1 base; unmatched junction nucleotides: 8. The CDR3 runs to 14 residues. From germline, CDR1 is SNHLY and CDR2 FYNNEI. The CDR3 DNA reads TGTGCCAGTGGTACGGGAGGGCTGTCCTACGAGCAGTACTTC. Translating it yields CASGTGGLSYEQYF.

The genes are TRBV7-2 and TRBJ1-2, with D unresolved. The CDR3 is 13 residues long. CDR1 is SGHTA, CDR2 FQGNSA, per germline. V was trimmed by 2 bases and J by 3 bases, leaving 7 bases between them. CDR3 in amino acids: CASSLNRDYGYTF. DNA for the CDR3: TGTGCCAGCAGCTTAAACAGAGACTATGGCTACACCTTC.